Below, one T cell receptor (beta chain) is given with its context. What it binds is not known. Generated by immunoSEQ multiplex PCR, the TCRdb table keeps only in-frame clones and is missing some. The sample has roughly 110,000 clones; roughly nine tenths are singletons. This entry belongs to a study of T cell responses to AZD1222 COVID-19 vaccine. Trimming took 3 bases from V and 1 from J, leaving 12 bases between them. The CDR3 consists of 15 residues. Per germline, CDR1 MDHEN and CDR2 SYDVKM. Study-wide points: In a largely white British group with more females than males, clonal diversity was possibly underestimated. A rise in Spike-specific TCR breadth and depth followed two AZD1222 doses.

The chain uses TRBV28 and TRBJ1-2, with D possibly TRBD1 on 6 matching bases. The source material was peripheral blood, sampled 28 days after the second AZD1222 dose. This TCR came from an adult who received the AZD1222 COVID-19 vaccine. This CDR3 is CASSFTGRFNYGYTF. For the CDR3, the DNA is TGTGCCAGCAGTTTTACAGGGCGATTTAACTATGGCTACACCTTC.